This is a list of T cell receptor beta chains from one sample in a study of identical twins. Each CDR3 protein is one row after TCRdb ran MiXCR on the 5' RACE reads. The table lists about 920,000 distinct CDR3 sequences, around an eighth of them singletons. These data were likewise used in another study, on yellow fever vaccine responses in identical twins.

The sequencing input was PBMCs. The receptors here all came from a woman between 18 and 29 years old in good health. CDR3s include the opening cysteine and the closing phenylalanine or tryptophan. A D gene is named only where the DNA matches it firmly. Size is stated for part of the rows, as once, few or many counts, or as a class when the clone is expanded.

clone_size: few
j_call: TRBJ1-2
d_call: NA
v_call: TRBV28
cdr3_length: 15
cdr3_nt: TGTGCCAGCAGTTTCGCTACAGGGAGAAACTATGGCTACACCTTC
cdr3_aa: CASSFATGRNYGYTF

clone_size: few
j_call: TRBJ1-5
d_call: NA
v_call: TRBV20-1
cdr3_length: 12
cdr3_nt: TGCAGTGCAAGGACTGGGGATCAGCCCCAGCATTTT
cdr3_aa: CSARTGDQPQHF

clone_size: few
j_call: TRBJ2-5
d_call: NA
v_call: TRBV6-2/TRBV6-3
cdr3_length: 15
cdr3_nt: TGTGCCAGCTATTCCAAAACAGGGTACCAAGAGACCCAGTACTTC
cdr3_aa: CASYSKTGYQETQYF

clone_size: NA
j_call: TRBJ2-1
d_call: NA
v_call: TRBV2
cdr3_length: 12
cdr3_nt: TGTGCCAGCAGTGAACTTCGCAATGAGCAGTTCTTC
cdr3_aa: CASSELRNEQFF

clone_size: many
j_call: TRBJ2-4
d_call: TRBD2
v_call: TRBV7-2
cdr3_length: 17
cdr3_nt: TGTGCCAGCAGCTTAGCTCTAAGACTAGCGGGCAAAAACATTCAGTACTTC
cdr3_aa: CASSLALRLAGKNIQYF

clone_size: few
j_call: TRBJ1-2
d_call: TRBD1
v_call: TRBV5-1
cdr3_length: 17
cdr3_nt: TGCGCCAGCAGCTCAAAAGACAGGGGGCGTTCGAGGAGAGGCTACACCTTC
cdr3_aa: CASSSKDRGRSRRGYTF

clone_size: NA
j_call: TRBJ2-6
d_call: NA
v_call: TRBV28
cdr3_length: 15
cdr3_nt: TGTGCCAGCAACCGCAGGAGCTCTGGGGCCAACGTCCTGACTTTC
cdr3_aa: CASNRRSSGANVLTF

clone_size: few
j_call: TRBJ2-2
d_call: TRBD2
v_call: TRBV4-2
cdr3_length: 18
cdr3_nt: TGTGCCAGCAGCAAAGGACTAGCGGGGGGGAAGTTGTCCGGGGAGCTGTTTTTT
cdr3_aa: CASSKGLAGGKLSGELFF

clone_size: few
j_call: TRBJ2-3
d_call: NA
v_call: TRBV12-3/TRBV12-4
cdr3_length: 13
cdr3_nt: TGTGCCAGCAGTCTCCTCACAGGGCCCTCACAGTATTTT
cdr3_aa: CASSLLTGPSQYF

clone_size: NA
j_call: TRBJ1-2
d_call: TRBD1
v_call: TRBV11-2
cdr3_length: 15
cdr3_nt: TGTGCCAGCAATCTCCTGGACAGGGGGCAATATGGCTACACCTTC
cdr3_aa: CASNLLDRGQYGYTF

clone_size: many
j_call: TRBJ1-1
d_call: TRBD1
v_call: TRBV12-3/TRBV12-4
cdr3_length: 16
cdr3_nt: TGTGCCAGCAGACCCGGGGTAGGGGGCGTGTACACTGAAGCTTTCTTT
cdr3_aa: CASRPGVGGVYTEAFF

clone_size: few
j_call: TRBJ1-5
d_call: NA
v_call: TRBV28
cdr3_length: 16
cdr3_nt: TGTGCCAGCAGTTTATGGAGGGGTGAGGGCAATCAGCCCCAGCATTTT
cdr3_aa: CASSLWRGEGNQPQHF